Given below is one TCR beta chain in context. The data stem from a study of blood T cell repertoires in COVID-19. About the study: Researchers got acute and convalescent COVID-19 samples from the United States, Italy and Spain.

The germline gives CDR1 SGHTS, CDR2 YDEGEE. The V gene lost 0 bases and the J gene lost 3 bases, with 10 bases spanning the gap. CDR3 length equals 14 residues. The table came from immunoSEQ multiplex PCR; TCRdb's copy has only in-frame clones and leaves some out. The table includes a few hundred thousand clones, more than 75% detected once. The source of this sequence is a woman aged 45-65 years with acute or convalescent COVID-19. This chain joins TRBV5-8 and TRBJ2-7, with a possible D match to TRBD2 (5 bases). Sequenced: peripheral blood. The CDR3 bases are TGTGCCAGCAGCTTGGTGCTAGCTTACTACGAGCAGTACTTC. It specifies CASSLVLAYYEQYF.